What follows describes a single T cell receptor (beta chain). The sample belongs to a study of technical replicates of blood from four donors. The germline CDR1 and CDR2 sequences are SGHNT and YENEEA. CDR3 size: 13 residues. Trimming removed 5 bases from V and 6 bases from J; junction bases left unmatched: 5. The data were produced by immunoSEQ multiplex PCR, yet TCRdb's version contains in-frame clones alone and is incomplete. The repertoire holds around 92,000 clones, with around 95% as singletons. Sample: T cells isolated from PBMCs. This chain joins TRBV11-3 and TRBJ2-5; 8 positions match TRBD1. The source is a human donor in good health. CDR3 sequence reads: CASSLDRVKTQYF. CDR3 DNA sequence: TGTGCCAGCAGCCTGGACAGGGTAAAGACCCAGTACTTC.